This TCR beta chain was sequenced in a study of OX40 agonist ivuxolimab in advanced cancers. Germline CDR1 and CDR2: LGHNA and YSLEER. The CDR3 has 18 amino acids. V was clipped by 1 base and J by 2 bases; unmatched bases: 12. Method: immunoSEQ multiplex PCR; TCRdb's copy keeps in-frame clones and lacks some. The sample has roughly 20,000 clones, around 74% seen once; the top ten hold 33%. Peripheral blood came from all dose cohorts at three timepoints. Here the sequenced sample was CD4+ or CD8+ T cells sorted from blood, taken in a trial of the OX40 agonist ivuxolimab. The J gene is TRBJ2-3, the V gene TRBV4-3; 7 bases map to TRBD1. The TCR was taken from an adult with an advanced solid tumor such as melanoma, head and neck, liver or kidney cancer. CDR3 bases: TGCGCCAGCAGCCAAGGAGCTTTAGGAGAGGGGGCCACAGATACGCAGTATTTT. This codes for CASSQGALGEGATDTQYF.